This T cell receptor beta chain was captured in a study of shared clonotypes between healthy human individuals. Study-level points and caveats: The study's rarefaction showed incomplete sorted-subset sequencing despite large depth.

V lost 10 bases and J lost 0, with 7 bases in between. This CDR3 has 12 amino acids. Germline V lookup: CDR1 MNHEY, CDR2 SVGAGI. Repertoires were generated with immunoSEQ multiplex PCR, while TCRdb's copy carries only in-frame clones and drops some. The sample includes about 2 million clones, 85% to 95% of them seen just once. Concerning this clone itself: Its antigen is not known.

This sequence originates from a man younger than 30 in good health. Material for sequencing was naive CD4+ T cells sorted from blood. The subset denotes: CD45RA+ positively selected. The rearrangement links TRBV6-5 to TRBJ1-3, with unresolved D. In nucleotides, the CDR3 is TGTGCCACCCGAAGCTCTGGAAACACCATATATTTT. This translates into CATRSSGNTIYF.